The rows below give T cell receptor beta chains drawn from one sample of a study of cytomegalovirus exposure and HLA in healthy donors. TCRdb's copy holds only in-frame clones and misses some; the assay was immunoSEQ multiplex PCR. The sample yields about 330,000 clones, approximately 90% seen once. Sequencing input: PBMCs. All receptors come from a woman aged 18-29 years in good health and CMV-seronegative. The CDR3 runs from the conserved cysteine through the conserved F or W. D genes are given only for firm matches. Not all rows give a size; the values are once, few, many and, for expanded clones, a class.

v_gene: TRBV18; d_gene: TRBD1; j_gene: TRBJ1-3; abundance: .; CDR3aa: CASSLDRADSGNTIYF; CDR3nt: TGTGCCAGCTCACTAGACAGGGCCGACTCTGGAAACACCATATATTTT
v_gene: TRBV4-1; d_gene: TRBD2; j_gene: TRBJ2-3; abundance: .; CDR3aa: CASRRTRLSGRADSDTQYF; CDR3nt: TGCGCCAGCAGGCGCACACGGCTTAGCGGGAGGGCCGATTCAGATACGCAGTATTTT
v_gene: TRBV2; d_gene: .; j_gene: TRBJ1-5; abundance: once; CDR3aa: CASSGGTQANQPQHF; CDR3nt: TGTGCCAGCAGTGGGGGGACTCAGGCTAATCAGCCCCAGCATTTT
v_gene: TRBV19; d_gene: .; j_gene: TRBJ1-1; abundance: .; CDR3aa: CASSIEGRGTEAFF; CDR3nt: TGTGCCAGTAGTATAGAGGGCAGGGGTACTGAAGCTTTCTTT
v_gene: TRBV7-2; d_gene: .; j_gene: TRBJ1-2; abundance: .; CDR3aa: CASSPRVGGYTF; CDR3nt: TGTGCCAGCAGCCCCAGGGTGGGTGGCTACACCTTC
v_gene: TRBV11-2; d_gene: TRBD1; j_gene: TRBJ1-2; abundance: .; CDR3aa: CASSVGQGVHYGYTF; CDR3nt: TGTGCCAGCAGCGTGGGACAGGGAGTTCACTATGGCTACACCTTC
v_gene: TRBV18; d_gene: .; j_gene: TRBJ1-1; abundance: many; CDR3aa: CASSPEVGEAFF; CDR3nt: TGTGCCAGCTCACCAGAGGTTGGGGAAGCTTTCTTT
v_gene: TRBV5-4; d_gene: .; j_gene: TRBJ2-3; abundance: .; CDR3aa: CASSPTGGRTRLSTDTQYF; CDR3nt: TGTGCCAGCAGCCCCACCGGCGGGCGCACTCGACTAAGCACAGATACGCAGTATTTT
v_gene: TRBV7-8; d_gene: TRBD2; j_gene: TRBJ2-5; abundance: .; CDR3aa: CASSPLAGTDKTQYF; CDR3nt: TGTGCCAGCAGCCCCCTAGCGGGGACCGACAAGACCCAGTACTTC
v_gene: TRBV7-9; d_gene: TRBD1; j_gene: TRBJ1-4; abundance: .; CDR3aa: CASSQRGQNNEKLFF; CDR3nt: TGTGCCAGCAGCCAGAGGGGACAGAATAATGAAAAACTGTTTTTT